This TCR beta chain was captured by sequencing in a study of T cell responses to AZD1222 COVID-19 vaccine. Overall study results and limits: A mostly white British donor set with more females was recruited, and clonal diversity was possibly underestimated. Without day 14 samples, only post-peak T cell repertoires were studied.

Pooling was applied to second doses at about 4 or about 12 weeks. The CDR3 is 13 amino acids. The V gene lost 0 bases and the J gene lost 7 bases, with 13 bases spanning the gap. Germline V lookup: CDR1 GTSNPN, CDR2 SVGIG (reference sequence). Points on this clone: Its antigen is as yet unknown.

Produced via immunoSEQ multiplex PCR; TCRdb's table is partial and in-frame only. The table shows 150,000 or so clones, with over 80% occurring only once. The chain combines TRBV30 with TRBJ2-7, with D possibly matching TRBD2 (5 bases). This TCR came from an adult who received the AZD1222 COVID-19 vaccine. The sample here was peripheral blood, taken 28 days after the second AZD1222 dose. The CDR3 region is CAWSVRRAGEQYF. The DNA for the CDR3 is TGTGCCTGGAGTGTAAGGCGGGCGGGTGAGCAGTACTTC. Full variable domain (missing parts from reference TRBV30 and TRBJ2-7): SQTIHQWPATLVQPVGSPLSLECTVEGTSNPNLYWYRQAAGRGLQLLFYSVGIGQISSEVPQNLSASRPQDRQFILSSKKLLLSDSGFYLCAWSVRRAGEQYFGPGTRLTVT.